This entry lists 28 T cell receptor beta chains sequenced from one sample in a study of T cells in Graves' hyperthyroidism and ophthalmopathy. There were TCR beta CDR3 regions amplified from RNA transcripts. The study used the HTBI primer set for a first-round RT-PCR of the TCR CDR3. TCRdb reprocessed the multiplex PCR reads with MiXCR, giving one entry per CDR3 protein. The sample carries more than 500,000 distinct CDR3 sequences, about 15% recorded once. The sequenced sample consisted of blood. These receptors were collected from a woman aged 25 to 39 with Graves' ophthalmopathy.

This clonotype was seen many times. V is TRBV12-3 or TRBV12-4 and J is TRBJ1-1, with TRBD1 matching 10 bases. V gave up 6 bases and J gave up 4 bases; unmatched junction bases: 5. The CDR3 contains 14 residues. CDR3 bases: TGTGCCAGCAGCAAGGGACAGGGGAGCACTGAAGCTTTCTTT. Translation: CASSKGQGSTEAFF.

This clonotype showed up many times. V and J are TRBV4-1 and TRBJ2-5; 11 bases line up with TRBD1. The germline gives CDR1 MGHRA, CDR2 YSYEKL. The CDR3 consists of 17 residues. Trimming removed 4 bases from V and 6 bases from J; junction bases left unmatched: 13. CDR3 in DNA: TGCGCCAGCAGCCCCATGAACCGGACAGGGGGCATGAAGACCCAGTACTTC. Amino acids: CASSPMNRTGGMKTQYF.

This clonotype was recorded at least ten times. V and J are TRBV28 and TRBJ1-1; D is uncertain. This CDR3 is 14 amino acids long. Germline CDR1 reads MDHEN; CDR2 reads SYDVKM. Deletions cut 6 bases from V and 7 bases from J, with 18 bases between. The CDR3 DNA sequence: TGTGCCAGCAGCCGAGGAGTGTGGGGTGATGAAGCTTTCTTT. Translated, it gives CASSRGVWGDEAFF.

This clonotype was detected many times. This chain connects TRBV20-1 to TRBJ2-5; D is unclear. The V end lost 1 base, the J end lost 4 bases, and 10 bases lay between the germline ends. This CDR3 is built from 13 residues. From germline, CDR1 is DFQATT and CDR2 SNEGSKA (reference sequence). CDR3 in DNA: TGCAGTGCTAGAGGGTCGGGTGGAGAGACCCAGTACTTC. Protein product: CSARGSGGETQYF.

This rearrangement joins TRBV6-2 or TRBV6-3 to TRBJ1-1; no reliable D call. In germline, CDR1 is MNHEY, CDR2 SVGEGT. V was cut by 7 bases and J by 3 bases, with 18 bases left in between. The CDR3 totals 15 residues. The CDR3 sequence is CASNQAWGSHTEAFF. The CDR3 DNA sequence: TGTGCCAGCAATCAGGCCTGGGGTTCCCACACTGAAGCTTTCTTT.

In this sample, this clonotype turned up many times. The genes are TRBV7-2 and TRBJ2-5; TRBD2 matches 7 bases. With V trimmed by 8 bases and J by 1 base, 7 bases remained unmatched. The CDR3 is 14 amino acids. Per the germline V gene, CDR1 is SGHTA and CDR2 is FQGNSA. The CDR3 sequence: CASSTGGIQETQYF. In nucleotides, the CDR3 is TGTGCCAGCTCCACCGGGGGGATCCAAGAGACCCAGTACTTC.

This clonotype was detected many times. The DNA of the CDR3 is TGTGCCATCAGTGATGACGGTGGCTCTGGGGCCAACGTCCTGACTTTC. Protein: CAISDDGGSGANVLTF. The chain couples TRBV10-3 to TRBJ2-6; unclear D gene. The CDR3 is 16 residues long. V lost 3 bases, J lost 0 bases, and 9 bases lay in between. Germline V gives CDR1 ENHRY, CDR2 SYGVKD.

The table lists this clonotype with many counts. This rearrangement joins TRBV5-1 to TRBJ2-1; the match to TRBD2 covers 10 bases. Germline lookup yields CDR1 SGHRS and CDR2 YFSETQ. The CDR3 length is 16 residues. The trim removed 3 bases at V and 6 bases at J, leaving 9 bases unmatched. CDR3 sequence: CASSWTPAGGTNEQFF. As DNA, the CDR3 is TGCGCCAGCAGCTGGACCCCAGCGGGAGGGACCAATGAGCAGTTCTTC.

This clonotype was counted only a few times. The CDR3 sequence is CASSLGQYYEQYF. As DNA, the CDR3 is TGTGCCAGCTCTTTGGGCCAGTACTACGAGCAGTACTTC. The J gene is TRBJ2-7, the V gene TRBV6-2 or TRBV6-3; D is unresolved. CDR1 and CDR2 (germline): MNHEY, SVGEGT. The CDR3 spans 13 residues. The V gene lost 8 bases and the J gene lost 3 bases, with 14 bases spanning the gap.

This clonotype occurred many times. The genes are TRBV3-1 and TRBJ2-3, with D unclear. The V gene's germline CDR1 is LGHDT and CDR2 YNNKEL (reference sequence). The ends were cut back, 4 bases at V and 4 bases at J, with 12 bases in the middle. This CDR3 has 14 amino acids. CDR3 bases: TGTGCCAGCAGCCTCGGACCGACCTCAGATACGCAGTATTTT. Translating it yields CASSLGPTSDTQYF.

This clonotype was counted many times. The chain uses TRBV18 and TRBJ2-3; unclear D gene. This CDR3 has 16 amino acids. Germline CDR1 is KGHSH and CDR2 is LQKENI. Trimming took 0 bases from V and 0 from J, leaving 10 bases between them. The CDR3 region is CASSPPVAGSTDTQYF. The CDR3 DNA sequence: TGTGCCAGCTCACCACCAGTCGCAGGAAGCACAGATACGCAGTATTTT.

This clonotype was picked up many times. This rearrangement joins TRBV6-1 to TRBJ2-6; tentative D call: TRBD1 (6 bases). V was shortened by 5 bases and J by 2 bases, with 16 bases between the two germline ends. Germline lookup yields CDR1 MNHNS and CDR2 SASEGT. The CDR3 is 17 residues long. The CDR3 nucleotides are TGTGCCAGCAGTTACTTGGACAGTCGCCCTGGGGCCAACGTCCTGACTTTC. Protein: CASSYLDSRPGANVLTF.

The chain couples TRBV6-5 to TRBJ2-5; D is ambiguous. The V end lost 4 bases, the J end lost 2 bases, and 14 bases lay between the germline ends. The germline V gene encodes CDR1 MNHEY and CDR2 SVGAGI. The CDR3 extends over 15 amino acids. Here the CDR3 reads CASSSVSRRQETQYF. CDR3 coding DNA: TGTGCCAGCAGTTCCGTCAGCAGGCGACAAGAGACCCAGTACTTC.

Turning to this clonotype: A clone one base away is much larger, so this may be a read error. J is TRBJ1-2 and V is TRBV2; D is unresolved. CDR3 length equals 13 residues. CDR1 is SNHLY and CDR2 is FYNNEI in the germline V gene. This CDR3 reads CASSEALSFGHTF. DNA for the CDR3: TGTGCCAGCAGTGAAGCGCTTTCGTTTGGCCACACCTTC. Full variable domain (rest looked up from reference TRBV2 and TRBJ1-2): EPEVTQTPSHQVTQMGQEVILRCVPISNHLYFYWYRQILGQKVEFLVSFYNNEISEKSEIFDDQFSVERPDGSNFTLKIRSTKLEDSAMYFCASSEALSFGHTFGSGTRLTVV.

This clonotype was observed many times. The chain is built from TRBV5-1 and TRBJ2-1; 7 nucleotides match TRBD1. The ends lost 3 bases at V and 5 bases at J; junction bases unmatched: 8. Germline-derived CDR1 and CDR2 are SGHRS and YFSETQ. The CDR3 has 15 amino acids. In nucleotides, the CDR3 is TGCGCCAGCAGCTATATACGGACAGGAGACAATGAGCAGTTCTTC. This translates into CASSYIRTGDNEQFF.

This clonotype has ten or more counts. The J gene is TRBJ1-2, the V gene TRBV28, with 7 nucleotides matching TRBD1. V lost 6 bases to trimming and J lost 4 bases; unmatched junction nucleotides: 5. Per the germline V gene, CDR1 is MDHEN and CDR2 is SYDVKM. The CDR3 runs to 13 residues. For the CDR3, the DNA is TGTGCCAGCAGGACAGGGACCCCCTATGGCTACACCTTC. Protein: CASRTGTPYGYTF.

Here the CDR3 reads CASSRGTGDVNEQFF. CDR3 coding DNA: TGTGCCAGCTCGCGCGGGACAGGGGATGTCAATGAGCAGTTCTTC. The chain uses TRBV18 and TRBJ2-1; 10 positions match TRBD1. The CDR3 has 15 amino acids. The V gene's germline CDR1 is KGHSH and CDR2 LQKENI. The V segment lost 6 bases and the J segment 6 bases; nucleotides outside the gene matches: 8.

This chain links TRBV28 with TRBJ2-3; 10 bases are a match to TRBD2. The trim removed 6 bases at V and 3 bases at J, leaving 12 bases unmatched. The CDR3 loop spans 17 amino acids. CDR1 is MDHEN and CDR2 is SYDVKM in the germline V gene. Written as DNA, the CDR3 is TGTGCCAGCAGCTTAACAGGGGTGACTAGCGGGACAGATACGCAGTATTTT. It encodes CASSLTGVTSGTDTQYF.

The genes are TRBV27 and TRBJ2-1; D is ambiguous. Trimming removed 6 bases at V and 4 bases at J, with 13 bases between. CDR1 and CDR2 (germline): MNHEY, SMNVEV (reference sequence). The CDR3 is 14 amino acids. CDR3 DNA sequence: TGTGCCAGCAGCCCCGAGCTGATATACAATGAGCAGTTCTTC. Translated: CASSPELIYNEQFF.

There are many counts of this clonotype. The chain couples TRBV7-2 to TRBJ2-7; possibly TRBD2 for D (6 bases). Germline CDR1 SGHTA, CDR2 FQGNSA. Between the trimmed V and J ends, which lost 4 bases and 0 bases, there was a span of 10 bases. The CDR3 is made up of 14 amino acids. The CDR3: CASSSTRSSYEQYF. In DNA form, the CDR3 reads TGTGCCAGCAGCTCGACTAGGAGCTCCTACGAGCAGTACTTC. The full variable domain, its missing parts supplied by reference TRBV7-2 and TRBJ2-7, is GAGVSQSPSNKVTEKGKDVELRCDPISGHTALYWYRQSLGQGLEFLIYFQGNSAPDKSGLPSDRFSAERTGGSVSTLTIQRTQQEDSAVYLCASSSTRSSYEQYFGPGTRLTVT.

V gene TRBV6-1 combines with J gene TRBJ2-5; D not certain. V was shortened by 7 bases and J by 0 bases, with 12 bases between the two germline ends. Germline CDR1 is MNHNS and CDR2 is SASEGT. CDR3 length: 14 amino acids. The DNA for the CDR3 is TGTGCCAGCAATGGGATGTCTTACCAAGAGACCCAGTACTTC. Residues: CASNGMSYQETQYF.

This clonotype was recorded once. An end of the junction does not agree with germline; a read error may underlie this. The gene calls are TRBV7-2 and TRBJ2-3, with 10 nucleotides matching TRBD1. Germline values: CDR1 SGHTA, CDR2 FQGNSA. The CDR3 extends over 14 amino acids. DNA of the CDR3: TGTGCCAGCAGCGCCAAGTTTCCGGGACAGGGGCGGGATTTT. Translated, it gives CASSAKFPGQGRDF.

As concerns this clonotype: A much larger clone is a single base away; this may be a read error. The chain employs TRBV6-5 and TRBJ2-3, with no clear D. Germline CDR1 reads MNHEY; CDR2 reads SVGAGI. This CDR3 has 16 residues. The CDR3 loop is CASSSPDLSYSDTRYF. CDR3 nucleotide sequence: TGTGCCAGCAGTTCCCCCGACCTTAGCTACTCAGATACGCGGTATTTT.

V gene TRBV25-1 combines with J gene TRBJ1-6, with D possibly being TRBD1 (5 bases). The CDR3 is 15 residues long. The germline V gene has CDR1 MGHDK and CDR2 SYGVNS. The ends were cut back, 3 bases at V and 1 base at J, with 7 bases in the middle. CDR3 coding DNA: TGTGCCAGCAGTGAGAGGGGATCCTATAATTCACCCCTCCACTTT. It yields the protein CASSERGSYNSPLHF.

This clonotype was seen only a few times. The chain employs TRBV25-1 and TRBJ2-2, with 8 nucleotides matching TRBD1. The J segment lost 6 bases and the V segment lost 2 bases, leaving 17 bases of the junction unmatched. The CDR3 consists of 19 residues. The germline gives CDR1 MGHDK, CDR2 SYGVNS. The CDR3 sequence is CASSESRDRFHGPPGELFF. The DNA for the CDR3 is TGTGCCAGCAGTGAAAGTCGGGACAGGTTTCATGGTCCGCCCGGGGAGCTGTTTTTT.

This clonotype was seen many times. This sequence joins TRBV12-3 or TRBV12-4 and TRBJ1-6; a possible D gene is TRBD1 (5 bases). V lost 4 bases, J lost 9 bases, and 13 bases lay in between. The CDR3 contains 14 residues. The chain's CDR3 is CASSSGRAGSPLHF. In nucleotides, the CDR3 is TGTGCCAGCAGTTCCGGCAGGGCGGGTTCACCCCTCCACTTT.

The rearrangement links TRBV6-2 or TRBV6-3 to TRBJ2-7; 9 bases match TRBD1. Trimming removed 7 bases from V and 6 bases from J; junction bases left unmatched: 13. CDR1 and CDR2 from the germline V gene are MNHEY and SVGEGT. CDR3 length: 15 residues. The CDR3 DNA is TGTGCCAGCACCGAAGACCGGGACAGGGCGGGCGAGCAGTACTTC. Translation: CASTEDRDRAGEQYF.

The rearrangement uses TRBV9 and TRBJ1-3; 7 bases align to TRBD1. This CDR3 region has 17 residues. The germline gives CDR1 SGDLS, CDR2 YYNGEE. The V segment lost 4 bases and the J segment 0 bases; nucleotides outside the gene matches: 10. The CDR3 reads CASSLGQTRSSGNTIYF. DNA of the CDR3: TGTGCCAGCAGCTTGGGACAGACTAGATCCTCTGGAAACACCATATATTTT.